These 8 T cell receptor beta chains share one sample of origin, sequenced in a study of T cells in Graves' hyperthyroidism and ophthalmopathy. Amplification of TCR beta CDR3 regions used RNA as the template. The TCR CDR3 was amplified in a first-round RT-PCR using the HTBI primer set. One entry per CDR3 protein, called by TCRdb with MiXCR from the multiplex PCR reads. The data contain 40,000 to 60,000 distinct CDR3 sequences, approximately 53% of them singletons. Source material: peripheral blood or thyroid tissue (not recorded which). Receptor source: a man between 18 and 29 years old with Graves' hyperthyroidism.

The chain carries TRBV10-3 and TRBJ1-2; D might be TRBD1 (6 bases). CDR1 ENHRY and CDR2 SYGVKD come from the germline V gene. Trimming cost V 4 bases and J 6 bases, with 12 bases left between them. This CDR3 is built from 13 residues. As DNA, the CDR3 is TGTGCCATCAGTGTTACAGGGACTGATGGCTACACCTTC. It specifies CAISVTGTDGYTF.

The chain has TRBV2 and TRBJ1-5; 7 nucleotides match TRBD1. With 8 bases clipped from V and 3 bases from J, the junction kept 7 bases outside the gene matches. The CDR3 runs to 14 residues. The V gene's germline CDR1 is SNHLY and CDR2 FYNNEI. The CDR3 sequence: CASSDRIINQPQHF. CDR3 nucleotides: TGTGCCAGCTCGGACAGGATCATCAATCAGCCCCAGCATTTT.

This clonotype was found many times. V and J are TRBV20-1 and TRBJ1-1; D unclear. V was shortened by 6 bases and J by 0 bases, with 20 bases between the two germline ends. This CDR3 spans 16 amino acids. From germline, CDR1 is DFQATT and CDR2 SNEGSKA (reference sequence). The CDR3 is CSAPGYRTRMNTEAFF. For the CDR3, the DNA is TGCAGTGCCCCGGGGTACCGAACAAGAATGAACACTGAAGCTTTCTTT.

The chain employs TRBV11-2 and TRBJ2-5, with 7 bases lining up with TRBD2. V was clipped by 5 bases and J by 5 bases; unmatched bases: 17. The CDR3 sequence is 17 residues long. Per the germline V gene, CDR1 is SGHAT and CDR2 is FQNNGV. The DNA for the CDR3 is TGTGCCAGCAGCGAAGACGGGTCTAGCGGAGATCGGGAGACCCAGTACTTC. Protein product: CASSEDGSSGDRETQYF.

This clonotype was seen a single time. A junction end diverges from the germline sequence, so it may reflect a read error. The gene calls are TRBV2 and TRBJ1-6; TRBD1 is a possible D gene (5 bases). The germline CDR1 and CDR2 sequences are SNHLY and FYNNEI. The CDR3 is 15 residues long. The chain's CDR3 is CASSAGTSYNSPLRF. The CDR3 DNA sequence: TGTGCCAGCAGTGCAGGGACCTCCTATAATTCACCCCTCCGCTTT.

This clonotype was observed at least ten times. V is TRBV7-9 and J is TRBJ1-3; TRBD1 aligns across 7 bases. The CDR3 extends over 16 amino acids. Germline CDR1 SEHNR, CDR2 FQNEAQ (reference sequence). J was trimmed by 0 bases and V by 5 bases; bases with no gene match: 7. The CDR3: CASSRGTASSGNTIYF. As DNA, the CDR3 is TGTGCCAGCAGCCGAGGGACAGCGAGCTCTGGAAACACCATATATTTT. Looking up the rest from reference TRBV7-9 and TRBJ1-3 gives the full variable domain: DTGVSQNPRHKITKRGQNVTFRCDPISEHNRLYWYRQTLGQGPEFLTYFQNEAQLEKSRLLSDRFSAERPKGSFSTLEIQRTEQGDSAMYLCASSRGTASSGNTIYFGEGSWLTVV.

The chain uses TRBV10-1 and TRBJ2-5, with TRBD1 matching over 10 bases. The V gene end was trimmed by 4 bases and the J gene end by 3 bases; junction bases not matched to a gene: 5. The CDR3 length is 15 residues. Germline-derived CDR1 and CDR2 are WNHNN and SYGVQD (reference sequence). The CDR3 spells CASSGGGTGEETQYF. CDR3 DNA: TGCGCCAGCAGTGGAGGAGGGACAGGGGAAGAGACCCAGTACTTC.

This clonotype was detected many times. V usage is TRBV10-3 and J usage is TRBJ1-4; maybe TRBD1 (5 bases). Trimming pared 5 bases from V and 8 bases from J, leaving 15 bases between. There are 14 residues in the CDR3. CDR1 is ENHRY, CDR2 SYGVKD, per germline. This CDR3 is CAISNHSRDEKLFF. CDR3 DNA sequence: TGTGCCATCAGTAATCACAGCCGGGACGAAAAACTGTTTTTT.